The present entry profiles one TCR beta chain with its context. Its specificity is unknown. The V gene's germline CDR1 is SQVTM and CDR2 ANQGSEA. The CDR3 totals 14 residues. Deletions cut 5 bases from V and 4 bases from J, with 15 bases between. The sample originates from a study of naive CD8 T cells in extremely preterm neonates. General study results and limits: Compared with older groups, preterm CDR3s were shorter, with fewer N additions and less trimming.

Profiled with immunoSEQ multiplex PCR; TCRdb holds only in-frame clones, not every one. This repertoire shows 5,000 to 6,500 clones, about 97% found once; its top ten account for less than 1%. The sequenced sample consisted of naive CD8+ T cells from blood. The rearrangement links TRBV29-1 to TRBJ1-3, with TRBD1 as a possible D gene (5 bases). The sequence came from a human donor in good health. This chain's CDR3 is CSVIGGSLGNTIYF. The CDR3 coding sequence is TGCAGCGTTATCGGGGGTTCTCTAGGAAACACCATATATTTT. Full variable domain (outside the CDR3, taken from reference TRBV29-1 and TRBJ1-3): SAVISQKPSRDICQRGTSLTIQCQVDSQVTMMFWYRQQPGQSLTLIATANQGSEATYESGFVIDKFPISRPNLTFSTLTVSNMSPEDSSIYLCSVIGGSLGNTIYFGEGSWLTVV.